A single sample is the source of the 13 T cell receptor beta chains below, sequenced in a study of T cell repertoires in ileal Crohn's disease. Clones were read by immunoSEQ multiplex PCR, and TCRdb kept only the in-frame ones, dropping some. This repertoire shows some 15,000 clones, under 80% found once; its top ten account for under 6%. The sequencing sample was made of ileal tissue. All receptors derive from an adult with Crohn's disease.

The gene calls are TRBV7-2 and TRBJ2-2, with D maybe TRBD2 (6 bases). The V gene lost 5 bases and the J gene lost 2 bases, with 12 bases spanning the gap. Looked up from germline, CDR1 is SGHTA and CDR2 is FQGNSA. The CDR3 totals 15 residues. The CDR3 here is CASSHSGVNTGELFF. The CDR3 DNA is TGTGCCAGCAGCCACTCGGGGGTAAACACCGGGGAGCTGTTTTTT. Full variable domain (missing parts from reference TRBV7-2 and TRBJ2-2): GAGVSQSPSNKVTEKGKDVELRCDPISGHTALYWYRQSLGQGLEFLIYFQGNSAPDKSGLPSDRFSAERTGGSVSTLTIQRTQQEDSAVYLCASSHSGVNTGELFFGEGSRLTVL.

The chain joins TRBV18 to TRBJ2-7; weak D call: TRBD2 (5 bases). Germline CDR1 and CDR2: KGHSH and LQKENI. This CDR3 has 12 residues. Trimming cost V 4 bases and J 7 bases, with 11 bases left between them. CDR3 nucleotide sequence: TGTGCCAGCTCACTAGGGCCGGGAGAGCAGTACTTC. Its protein product is CASSLGPGEQYF.

This chain connects TRBV10-2 to TRBJ2-6; D is uncertain. Deletions cut 3 bases from V and 4 bases from J, with 7 bases between. CDR3 size: 14 residues. CDR1 is WSHSY and CDR2 is SAAADI in the germline V gene. In DNA, the CDR3 is TGCGCCAGCAGTGAAAGAACAGGGGCCAACGTCCTGACTTTC. The encoded protein is CASSERTGANVLTF.

This chain connects TRBV9 to TRBJ2-3, with D perhaps TRBD2 (6 bases). Germline V gene lookup returns CDR1 SGDLS and CDR2 YYNGEE. The CDR3 is 14 amino acids. Trimming cost V 3 bases and J 1 base, with 9 bases left between them. For the CDR3, the DNA is TGTGCCAGCAGCGAATTAGCGGGCACAGATACGCAGTATTTT. It yields the protein CASSELAGTDTQYF. Full variable domain (remainder filled in from reference TRBV9 and TRBJ2-3): DSGVTQTPKHLITATGQRVTLRCSPRSGDLSVYWYQQSLDQGLQFLIQYYNGEERAKGNILERFSAQQFPDLHSELNLSSLELGDSALYFCASSELAGTDTQYFGPGTRLTVL.

The chain recombines TRBV10-3 with TRBJ2-2; D is uncertain. The CDR3 totals 14 residues. Trimming removed 6 bases at V and 0 bases at J, with 8 bases between. The germline gives CDR1 ENHRY, CDR2 SYGVKD. The CDR3 spells CAISSQSNTGELFF. DNA of the CDR3: TGTGCCATCAGCTCACAGTCGAACACCGGGGAGCTGTTTTTT.

The chain carries TRBV5-1 and TRBJ2-2; tentatively, D is TRBD2 (6 bases). The CDR3 is made up of 15 amino acids. Deletions cut 4 bases from V and 2 bases from J, with 12 bases between. Germline CDR1 reads SGHRS; CDR2 reads YFSETQ. The CDR3 DNA follows: TGCGCCAGCAGCGAAATAGCGGATAACACCGGGGAGCTGTTTTTT. Translation: CASSEIADNTGELFF. Full variable domain (missing parts from reference TRBV5-1 and TRBJ2-2): KAGVTQTPRYLIKTRGQQVTLSCSPISGHRSVSWYQQTPGQGLQFLFEYFSETQRNKGNFPGRFSGRQFSNSRSEMNVSTLELGDSALYLCASSEIADNTGELFFGEGSRLTVL.

The table lists this clone with a few counts. This chain links TRBV28 with TRBJ2-3; no definite D call. The CDR3 extends over 15 amino acids. The germline CDR1 and CDR2 sequences are MDHEN and SYDVKM. Trimming left V 3 bases short and J 0 bases short, with 10 bases between. CDR3 in DNA: TGTGCCAGCAGTTTGACTCCAGTAAGCACAGATACGCAGTATTTT. It encodes CASSLTPVSTDTQYF.

The gene calls are TRBV11-3 and TRBJ2-3; D perhaps matches TRBD2 (5 bases). The V end was cut by 5 bases, the J end by 0 bases, with 15 bases between. The CDR3 consists of 16 residues. Germline-derived CDR1 and CDR2 are SGHNT and YENEEA. Written as DNA, the CDR3 is TGTGCCAGCAGCCCTACCCCGGGGAGTAGCACAGATACGCAGTATTTT. Translation: CASSPTPGSSTDTQYF. The full variable domain, with the rest looked up from reference TRBV11-3 and TRBJ2-3, is EAGVVQSPRYKIIEKKQPVAFWCNPISGHNTLYWYLQNLGQGPELLIRYENEEAVDDSQLPKDRFSAERLKGVDSTLKIQPAELGDSAVYLCASSPTPGSSTDTQYFGPGTRLTVL.

This clone was picked up a small number of times. This sequence joins TRBV6-1 and TRBJ2-1; 12 bases are a match to TRBD2. The CDR3 extends over 15 amino acids. The V gene end was trimmed by 2 bases and the J gene end by 4 bases; junction bases not matched to a gene: 0. The germline gives CDR1 MNHNS, CDR2 SASEGT. CDR3 nucleotides: TGTGCCAGCAGTGAACTAGCGGGGGGGTACAATGAGCAGTTCTTC. This gives the protein CASSELAGGYNEQFF.

V usage is TRBV19 and J usage is TRBJ2-3; D remains unclear. Germline CDR1 reads LNHDA; CDR2 reads SQIVND (reference sequence). V lost 6 bases and J lost 2, with 12 bases in between. The length of the CDR3 is 14 residues. The CDR3 reads CASSLVLPTDTQYF. The CDR3 DNA follows: TGTGCCAGTAGCCTAGTTCTCCCCACAGATACGCAGTATTTT.

The chain carries TRBV6-1 and TRBJ1-5, with D possibly matching TRBD1 (5 bases). Germline values: CDR1 MNHNS, CDR2 SASEGT. Trimming took off 8 bases at V and 2 bases at J, with 10 bases between the two ends. The CDR3 covers 13 residues. CDR3 loop: CASGQGGNQPQHF. CDR3 nucleotides: TGTGCCAGCGGCCAGGGTGGCAATCAGCCCCAGCATTTT.

This chain uses TRBV2 with TRBJ1-2; perhaps TRBD1 as D (5 bases). Trimming shortened V by 4 bases and J by 6 bases, and 12 bases separated the two germline ends. The CDR3 length is 13 residues. CDR1 is SNHLY and CDR2 is FYNNEI in the germline V gene. CDR3 bases: TGTGCCAGCAGTGTCTTGGGGCAGGATGGCTACACCTTC. Protein product: CASSVLGQDGYTF.

The chain is built from TRBV6-1 and TRBJ2-1; tentatively, D is TRBD2 (6 bases). Germline assignment: CDR1 MNHNS and CDR2 SASEGT. V lost 0 bases, J lost 4 bases, and 13 bases lay in between. The CDR3 spans 16 residues. CDR3 DNA sequence: TGTGCCAGCAGTGAAGCGGGTAGCCGGGAGTACAATGAGCAGTTCTTC. It is translated as CASSEAGSREYNEQFF.